One TCR beta chain is described in this entry. Its antigen remains unknown. This sample was included in a study of shared clonotypes between healthy human individuals. Positive CCR7 selection of CD45RO-negative cells yielded the naive CD8 cells, and terminally differentiated effector memory CD45RA+ cells were excluded. Donors comprised healthy HIV-negative adults lacking recent acute infections or vaccinations. At deep level, the assay was performed. Data came from immunoSEQ multiplex PCR; TCRdb stores just in-frame clones and leaves some out. The sample carries about 2,200,000 clones, roughly 91% recorded once. This CDR3 region has 17 residues. Deletions cut 2 bases from V and 0 bases from J, with 17 bases between. CDR1 and CDR2 (germline): MGHRA, YSYEKL. Study-level results: Richness estimates generally favored naive over memory subsets. Tissue TCR repertoires likely differ from these blood-only repertoires.

The sample taken for sequencing was naive CD8+ T cells from PBMCs. This sequence was found in a man aged 18-30 years in good health. Some clones in this sample may be carry-over from other donors' samples. The chain is built from TRBV4-1 and TRBJ2-7; TRBD1 might be the D (6 bases). The CDR3: CASSQRTGTQTSYEQYF. CDR3 DNA: TGCGCCAGCAGCCAACGTACAGGGACCCAAACCTCCTACGAGCAGTACTTC.